The T cell receptor (beta chain) described here comes from a study of memory CD4+ T cells and cytomegalovirus serostatus. Study details: Of the healthy Belgian adults, 9 were CMV seropositive and 20 to 30 seronegative.

The V and J ends lost 0 bases and 5 bases respectively, with 11 bases between them. The length of the CDR3 is 15 residues. Germline CDR1 reads MNHEY; CDR2 reads SVGAGI. Single viable CD3+CD4+CD8-CD45RO+ cells were sorted as the memory CD4+ T cells. Serostatus was set by detecting CMV pp150, pp28, p38, p52 IgG. In the study's own analysis: After removing out-of-frame reads, approximately 2.2 million distinct TCRbeta sequences remained. Sequencing was performed with immunoSEQ multiplex PCR; in TCRdb, only in-frame clones are kept and a portion is missing. V, J and clone size reflect that table, while D and trimming were determined from the DNA. The repertoire consists of under 75,000 clones, with around 82% occurring once and the leading ten covering around 0.51%.

The receptor was derived from an adult in good health and CMV-seronegative. Some clones in this sample may be carry-over from other donors' samples. The chain recombines TRBV6-5 with TRBJ2-1, with D possibly being TRBD1 or TRBD2 (6 bases each). The source material was memory CD4+ T cells from blood. The CDR3 sequence is CASSYSTGAHNEQFF. CDR3 nucleotides: TGTGCCAGCAGTTACTCGACGGGGGCCCACAATGAGCAGTTCTTC.